Described below is a single T cell receptor beta chain sequence and its context. Its antigen is not yet known. No base quality information exists; no much larger clone differs at one position. The germline V gene (reference sequence) provides CDR1 DFQATT and CDR2 SNEGSKA. For this chain, trimming is 5 bases at the V end and 2 bases at the J end, and the number of junction bases without a gene match is 5. Counted from cysteine to phenylalanine, this CDR3 has 13 amino acids. The DNA shown is the 39-base CDR3, in frame from base 1. The instrument given in TCRdb is Illumina NovaSeq 6000. TCR cDNA was synthesized by 5'RACE template switching, through which a universal primer site and unique molecular identifiers were introduced. Priming of cDNA synthesis was performed from both the TCR alpha and TCR beta constant segments. Libraries were amplified in two PCR steps, with sample barcodes and sequencing adapters added in the second step. Sequencing of libraries was performed on Illumina HiSeq 2500 (2x100 bp) or NovaSeq (2x150 bp). In the source study's methods: Reads were demultiplexed and collapsed into UMI consensus sequences with MIGEC, and V(D)J alignment was performed with MiXCR. Vaccine-responding clonotypes were identified with edgeR using replicate PBMC samples, with FDR below 0.01 and a log2 fold change above 5 up to day 15 being required. CD4 or CD8 identity was assigned to each bulk clonotype according to whether the clonotype was present at higher abundance in the sequenced CD4 repertoire or the sequenced CD8 repertoire. The raw public data were reprocessed by TCRdb itself: fastp quality trimming at Q25, MiXCR clonotype calling, in-frame beta chains only. Rows matching on CDR3 protein sequence are summarized as one entry with the most common DNA and genes. The authors' filters were not applied to this entry. The sample has fewer than 500,000 distinct CDR3 sequences on record, 15% to 20% of them singletons. Clones ranked in the top ten supply roughly a sixth of the sample.

This sample was included in a study of T cells after yellow fever vaccination (dated by TCRdb to the late 2010s). Regarding the research as a whole: The SMART-Seq v4 Ultra Low Input RNA kit was used to prepare libraries from fractions with low cell numbers. To follow T-cell clones before and after primary and booster YFV17D yellow fever vaccination, bulk TCR alpha and beta repertoires were sequenced over time. Two healthy male donors, one aged 18 to 30 and one aged 30 to 40 years, made up the cohort. Blood was collected at multiple timepoints before and after primary and secondary immunization, and bulk PBMC replicates and cell subsets were isolated.

On the study overall, not on this receptor specifically: The secondary T-cell response was weaker than the primary response but faster, peaking on day 5 instead of day 15. Most clones expanded after primary vaccination were re-detected after the booster (almost 97% of CD4 and around 88% of CD8), suggesting broad memory maintenance. FACS-sorted repertoires could contain abundant contaminating clonotypes from the bulk population, so computational filtering was required. A small fraction of clonotypes appeared in both the CD4 and CD8 compartments, likely as a result of convergent recombination. The study included only a couple of donors, which limits how far the findings can be generalized.

The sample's treatment or condition label, in plain terms: live attenuated yellow fever vaccine strain. At each blood-draw timepoint, two biological replicates of bulk PBMCs were collected. PBMCs were isolated from peripheral blood using a standard Ficoll-Paque protocol. TriZol was used to extract RNA from bulk PBMCs, CD4 and CD8 fractions, and dextramer-positive and dextramer-negative fractions. This sample comprised PBMCs, obtained before the yellow fever booster vaccination. The clonotype originates from a man aged 18 to 35 who received the YFV17D yellow fever vaccine. The chain is made from TRBV20-1 and TRBJ2-5; the junction holds 7 bases that match TRBD1. In nucleotide form, the sequence is TGCAGTGCTTCTTCGGGACAGCAAGAGACCCAGTACTTC. Its amino acids are CSASSGQQETQYF.